The 24 T cell receptor beta chains below all came from one sample that was sequenced in a study of cytomegalovirus exposure and HLA in healthy donors. The PCR contained 60 Vbeta and 13 Jbeta primers. The assay was immunoSEQ multiplex PCR, and TCRdb's table has in-frame clones only and misses some. Found here are some 180,000 clones, 73% of them singletons; the top ten hold 5% to 5.5%. Sequenced: PBMCs. These TCRs come from a woman younger than 35 in good health and CMV-seropositive.

The chain recombines TRBV6-5 with TRBJ2-7, with TRBD1 as a possible D gene (5 bases). Per the germline V gene, CDR1 is MNHEY and CDR2 is SVGAGI. V was trimmed by 2 bases and J by 2 bases, leaving 13 bases between them. The CDR3 sequence is 15 residues long. The CDR3: CASSYGGGRAYEQYF. The CDR3 region has the DNA TGTGCCAGCAGTTACGGTGGTGGCAGGGCCTACGAGCAGTACTTC.

V usage is TRBV7-6 and J usage is TRBJ2-1, with 12 bases identical to TRBD1. The CDR3 has 15 amino acids. Germline CDR1 is SGHVS and CDR2 is FNYEAQ. With 5 bases clipped from V and 5 bases from J, the junction kept 4 bases outside the gene matches. CDR3 nucleotides: TGTGCCAGCAGCCTCGGGACAGGGGGCCACAATGAGCAGTTCTTC. Translation: CASSLGTGGHNEQFF. Full variable domain (rest looked up from reference TRBV7-6 and TRBJ2-1): GAGVSQSPRYKVTKRGQDVALRCDPISGHVSLYWYRQALGQGPEFLTYFNYEAQQDKSGLPNDRFSAERPEGSISTLTIQRTEQRDSAMYRCASSLGTGGHNEQFFGPGTRLTVL.

The chain links TRBV5-8 to TRBJ2-1; D may be TRBD2 (5 bases). The V gene's germline CDR1 is SGHTS and CDR2 YDEGEE. The CDR3 contains 14 residues. Between the trimmed V and J ends, which lost 2 bases and 5 bases, there was a span of 11 bases. The CDR3 here is CASSLLTRNNEQFF. DNA for the CDR3: TGTGCCAGCAGCTTACTTACTAGGAACAATGAGCAGTTCTTC.

The V gene is TRBV6-1, the J gene TRBJ2-2; 7 bases are a match to TRBD1. Trimming removed 4 bases from V and 2 bases from J; junction bases left unmatched: 7. Germline CDR1 MNHNS, CDR2 SASEGT. CDR3 length: 16 amino acids. CDR3 bases: TGTGCCAGCAGTGGCGACAGGGTCGTCAACACCGGGGAGCTGTTTTTT. This sequence encodes CASSGDRVVNTGELFF.

This clone was seen once. The chain links TRBV19 to TRBJ2-2, with a tentative D call TRBD2 (6 bases). Germline V gene lookup returns CDR1 LNHDA and CDR2 SQIVND (reference sequence). The CDR3 has 15 amino acids. The V end lost 3 bases, the J end lost 3 bases, and 11 bases lay between the germline ends. The CDR3: CASSMGWGDTGELFF. Here the CDR3 DNA reads TGTGCCAGTAGTATGGGTTGGGGGGACACCGGGGAGCTGTTTTTT.

The chain recombines TRBV7-2 with TRBJ2-2; D perhaps matches TRBD2 (5 bases). The germline V gene encodes CDR1 SGHTA and CDR2 FQGNSA. This CDR3 region has 13 residues. Trimming pared 8 bases from V and 1 base from J, leaving 8 bases between. Written as DNA, the CDR3 is TGTGCCAGCCGGGATTTGAACACCGGGGAGCTGTTTTTT. It encodes CASRDLNTGELFF.

The rearrangement links TRBV2 to TRBJ2-5; D is uncertain. The J call may be incorrect, as the DNA end agrees better with TRBJ2-7. The germline CDR1 and CDR2 sequences are SNHLY and FYNNEI. This CDR3 is built from 12 residues. CDR3 sequence reads: CASSGSSYEQYF. The CDR3 DNA follows: TGTGCCAGCAGTGGTAGCTCCTACGAGCAGTACTTC.

This clone was observed a single time. V and J are TRBV7-2 and TRBJ2-3; 9 nucleotides agree with TRBD2. CDR3 size: 15 residues. CDR1 SGHTA and CDR2 FQGNSA come from the germline V gene. The trim removed 1 base at V and 6 bases at J, leaving 5 bases unmatched. The CDR3 is CASSLVAGAGDTQYF. CDR3 bases: TGTGCCAGCAGCTTAGTAGCGGGGGCCGGGGATACGCAGTATTTT.

The CDR3 spells CATKKHGEGQPQHF. CDR3 coding DNA: TGTGCCACCAAAAAACACGGGGAGGGGCAGCCCCAGCATTTT. This chain connects TRBV10-3 to TRBJ1-5; possibly TRBD1 for D (5 bases). CDR3 length: 14 amino acids. Germline lookup yields CDR1 ENHRY and CDR2 SYGVKD. V was pared by 10 bases and J by 7 bases, with 20 bases between.

This chain joins TRBV2 and TRBJ1-1, with 8 nucleotides matching TRBD1. Germline CDR1 reads SNHLY; CDR2 reads FYNNEI. Losses at the gene ends were 4 bases for V and 11 bases for J; bases not matched to a gene: 15. The CDR3 loop spans 15 amino acids. DNA for the CDR3: TGTGCCAGCAGTGGCGGCTTTGGACAGGGTGGGAAGGCTTTCTTT. Amino acid sequence: CASSGGFGQGGKAFF.

The chain joins TRBV5-6 to TRBJ2-7; the match to TRBD2 covers 9 bases. Germline V CDR1 and CDR2: SGHDT, YYEEEE. V was clipped by 0 bases and J by 3 bases; unmatched bases: 4. The CDR3 consists of 15 residues. The CDR3 spells CASSLGAGGIYEQYF. In nucleotides, the CDR3 is TGTGCCAGCAGCTTGGGGGCGGGGGGGATCTACGAGCAGTACTTC.

This chain uses TRBV4-1 with TRBJ2-7; 7 bases match TRBD1. CDR1 and CDR2 from the germline V gene are MGHRA and YSYEKL. Trimming removed 4 bases from V and 0 bases from J; junction bases left unmatched: 9. The CDR3 is 16 residues long. The CDR3 nucleotides are TGCGCCAGCAGCCCTCTACCGGGACAGAGCTCCTACGAGCAGTACTTC. Translating gives CASSPLPGQSSYEQYF.

The genes are TRBV6-1 and TRBJ2-7, with TRBD2 as a possible D gene (6 bases). Trimming cost V 4 bases and J 2 bases, with 9 bases left between them. This CDR3 has 13 residues. Germline CDR1 and CDR2: MNHNS and SASEGT. This chain's CDR3 is CASSVGGPYEQYF. CDR3 DNA: TGTGCCAGCAGTGTGGGAGGTCCCTACGAGCAGTACTTC.

In regard to this clone: The junction departs from germline at one end; a sequencing error may be responsible. The rearrangement uses TRBV7-9 and TRBJ2-7, with 8 bases aligning to TRBD1. The CDR3 spans 15 residues. Looked up from germline, CDR1 is SEHNR and CDR2 is FQNEAQ (reference sequence). CDR3 sequence reads: CAGSTPRGHSYEQYF. The CDR3 bases are TGTGCCGGCAGTACCCCCAGGGGGCACTCCTACGAGCAGTACTTC. The full variable domain, in which reference TRBV7-9 and TRBJ2-7 provide the parts outside the CDR3, is DTGVSQNPRHKITKRGQNVTFRCDPISEHNRLYWYRQTLGQGPEFLTYFQNEAQLEKSRLLSDRFSAERPKGSFSTLEIQRTEQGDSAMYLCAGSTPRGHSYEQYFGPGTRLTVT.

CDR3 protein: CASSPTLLTGDMNTEAFF. The CDR3 nucleotides read TGTGCCAGCAGCCCTACCTTGTTGACAGGGGATATGAACACTGAAGCTTTCTTT. This chain links TRBV11-2 with TRBJ1-1, with TRBD1 identical over 8 bases. Germline assignment: CDR1 SGHAT and CDR2 FQNNGV. V lost 5 bases and J lost 0; bases outside the gene matches: 14. The CDR3 spans 18 residues.

V usage is TRBV12-5 and J usage is TRBJ1-2, with D perhaps matching TRBD1 (5 bases). The CDR3 length is 15 residues. Between the trimmed V and J ends, which lost 1 base and 1 base, there was a span of 10 bases. Germline V gene data show CDR1 as LGHNT and CDR2 as FRNRAP. In nucleotides, the CDR3 is TGTGCTAGTGGTTTGGAGGGCGGACATAACTATGGCTACACCTTC. Encoded protein: CASGLEGGHNYGYTF.

This clone was observed a few times. DNA for the CDR3: TGCGCCAGCAGCCCGGCACGGGGCGGGGGATCCTACGAGCAGTACTTC. Its protein is CASSPARGGGSYEQYF. The chain joins TRBV4-3 to TRBJ2-7, with 7 positions matching TRBD2. The V gene's germline CDR1 is LGHNA and CDR2 YSLEER. The CDR3 covers 16 residues. V dropped 4 bases and J dropped 1; count of bases not matched to a gene: 10.

V and J are TRBV27 and TRBJ2-5; 7 bases align to TRBD1. Germline trimming cut 5 bases from V and 0 bases from J; bases unmatched to any gene: 12. CDR3 length equals 17 residues. Germline-derived CDR1 and CDR2 are MNHEY and SMNVEV (reference sequence). The CDR3 protein is CASSLPKTGWHQETQYF. The CDR3 region has the DNA TGTGCCAGCAGTCTGCCCAAGACAGGGTGGCACCAAGAGACCCAGTACTTC.

The CDR3 is CAIRAGTSGGAGSYNEQFF. The CDR3 DNA reads as TGTGCCATCAGAGCCGGGACTAGCGGGGGGGCCGGCTCCTACAATGAGCAGTTCTTC. The V and J genes are TRBV10-3 and TRBJ2-1; 16 bases map to TRBD2. This CDR3 region has 19 residues. Germline V gene lookup returns CDR1 ENHRY and CDR2 SYGVKD. Trimming at V came to 6 bases and at J to 0 bases, leaving 8 bases not matched to a gene.

J is TRBJ1-6 and V is TRBV30, with a possible D match to TRBD1 (5 bases). Trimming removed 3 bases at V and 9 bases at J, with 12 bases between. The CDR3 sequence is 13 residues long. Germline CDR1 GTSNPN, CDR2 SVGIG (reference sequence). The CDR3, as DNA: TGTGCCTGGAGACAGGCTTCTGGTTCACCCCTCCACTTT. Its protein product is CAWRQASGSPLHF. The full variable domain, rest sourced from reference TRBV30 and TRBJ1-6, is SQTIHQWPATLVQPVGSPLSLECTVEGTSNPNLYWYRQAAGRGLQLLFYSVGIGQISSEVPQNLSASRPQDRQFILSSKKLLLSDSGFYLCAWRQASGSPLHFGNGTRLTVT.

V and J are TRBV11-2 and TRBJ2-1, with 9 positions matching TRBD1. Germline V CDR1 and CDR2: SGHAT, FQNNGV. The CDR3 sequence is 17 residues long. The J segment lost 2 bases and the V segment lost 5 bases, leaving 10 bases of the junction unmatched. As DNA, the CDR3 is TGTGCCAGCAGCGCCCTACTGAGGACAGGGGCCTACAATGAGCAGTTCTTC. Its protein product is CASSALLRTGAYNEQFF. The whole variable domain, filled in from reference TRBV11-2 and TRBJ2-1, reads EAGVAQSPRYKIIEKRQSVAFWCNPISGHATLYWYQQILGQGPKLLIQFQNNGVVDDSQLPKDRFSAERLKGVDSTLKIQPAKLEDSAVYLCASSALLRTGAYNEQFFGPGTRLTVL.

The J gene is TRBJ1-2, the V gene TRBV5-1; D perhaps matches TRBD1 (6 bases). CDR3 length: 13 amino acids. Trimming stripped 4 bases from V and 8 bases from J, with 15 bases between. The V gene's germline CDR1 is SGHRS and CDR2 YFSETQ. The CDR3 DNA sequence: TGCGCCAGCAGCGTCCACAGGGACACGGGCTACACCTTC. It codes for CASSVHRDTGYTF.

This chain uses TRBV7-2 with TRBJ1-1; 7 bases fit TRBD1. V was pared by 4 bases and J by 11 bases, with 10 bases of the junction left unmatched. The CDR3 extends over 13 amino acids. Germline values: CDR1 SGHTA, CDR2 FQGNSA. The CDR3 sequence: CASSSTGASWAFF. DNA of the CDR3: TGTGCCAGCAGCTCCACAGGGGCGAGCTGGGCTTTCTTT. Together with reference TRBV7-2 and TRBJ1-1, the CDR3 gives the full variable domain: GAGVSQSPSNKVTEKGKDVELRCDPISGHTALYWYRQSLGQGLEFLIYFQGNSAPDKSGLPSDRFSAERTGGSVSTLTIQRTQQEDSAVYLCASSSTGASWAFFGQGTRLTVV.

V gene TRBV10-1 combines with J gene TRBJ2-1; 7 nucleotides line up with TRBD1. The CDR3 consists of 20 residues. Germline V lookup: CDR1 WNHNN, CDR2 SYGVQD (reference sequence). The V gene end was trimmed by 4 bases and the J gene end by 2 bases; junction bases not matched to a gene: 20. CDR3 coding DNA: TGCGCCAGCAGTGTGGGAGAGGGACAGAAGATAAGTAGGGCCTACAATGAGCAGTTCTTC. Its protein product is CASSVGEGQKISRAYNEQFF.